Each of the 26 T cell receptor beta chains below was sequenced from the same sample in a study of T cells in Graves' hyperthyroidism and ophthalmopathy. Researchers amplified the TCR beta CDR3 regions from RNA transcripts. HTBI primers were the set used in a first-round RT-PCR of the TCR CDR3. TCRdb recomputed calls from the multiplex PCR reads with MiXCR, one row per CDR3 protein. Of approximately 380,000 distinct CDR3 sequences in the sample, approximately 20% were seen once. The source material was blood. Every receptor here comes from a woman under 30 with Graves' hyperthyroidism.

The rearrangement uses TRBV30 and TRBJ2-7, with 9 bases fitting TRBD1. Germline CDR1 reads GTSNPN; CDR2 reads SVGIG (reference sequence). The CDR3 runs to 19 residues. The ends lost 1 base at V and 3 bases at J; junction bases unmatched: 19. The CDR3 protein is CAWSERDRDPRSFDYEQYF. In DNA form, the CDR3 reads TGTGCCTGGAGTGAGAGGGACAGGGACCCGAGGAGTTTTGACTACGAGCAGTACTTC.

A few counts support this clonotype. The rearrangement uses TRBV13 and TRBJ1-2, with D maybe TRBD1 (5 bases). From germline, CDR1 is PRHDT and CDR2 FYEKMQ (reference sequence). V lost 5 bases and J 8 bases, leaving 21 bases between the germline ends. This CDR3 is 15 amino acids long. CDR3 bases: TGTGCCAGCAGCACCTCGACGTCAGGGAGAACGGGCTACACCTTC. It encodes CASSTSTSGRTGYTF.

This clonotype was observed at least ten times. The chain employs TRBV6-2 or TRBV6-3 and TRBJ1-6; 8 bases align to TRBD1. Germline V gives CDR1 MNHEY, CDR2 SVGEGT. This CDR3 has 15 residues. V shed 6 bases, J shed 10 bases, and the junction held 11 bases outside the gene matches. CDR3 coding DNA: TGTGCCAGCAGCCTCCGACAGGGGACGGGATCACCCCTCCACTTT. It encodes CASSLRQGTGSPLHF.

The genes are TRBV6-2 or TRBV6-3 and TRBJ2-5, with D tentatively TRBD2 (6 bases). V lost 2 bases and J lost 2, with 24 bases in between. CDR3 size: 19 residues. CDR1 and CDR2 (germline): MNHEY, SVGEGT. The CDR3 spells CASSYATRGVRPLQETQYF. CDR3 DNA: TGTGCCAGCAGTTACGCAACCCGCGGGGTGAGACCCCTACAAGAGACCCAGTACTTC.

This clonotype was detected many times. The V gene is TRBV20-1, the J gene TRBJ1-2, with D possibly matching TRBD1 (6 bases). The length of the CDR3 is 11 residues. Germline assignment: CDR1 DFQATT and CDR2 SNEGSKA (reference sequence). The CDR3, as DNA: TGCAGGCCCGCAGGGGAATATGGCTACACCTTC. It codes for CRPAGEYGYTF.

This clonotype was observed at least ten times. This chain links TRBV30 with TRBJ2-5, with D perhaps matching TRBD2 (6 bases). This CDR3 contains 16 residues. Trimming took 2 bases from V and 2 from J, leaving 18 bases between them. CDR1 is GTSNPN, CDR2 SVGIG, per germline (reference sequence). CDR3 DNA: TGTGCCTGGAGTAATCGGGAAGAGGAGGGTCAAGAGACCCAGTACTTC. Translated, it gives CAWSNREEEGQETQYF.

This clonotype was recorded many times. This chain connects TRBV10-2 to TRBJ1-5, with a tentative D call TRBD1 (5 bases). The CDR3 sequence is 14 residues long. Germline V gene data show CDR1 as WSHSY and CDR2 as SAAADI. Trimming pared 3 bases from V and 4 bases from J, leaving 10 bases between. The CDR3 here is CASSEGRGNQPQHF. The CDR3, as DNA: TGCGCCAGCAGTGAAGGTCGGGGGAATCAGCCCCAGCATTTT.

The sample holds many counts of this clonotype. The chain uses TRBV24-1 and TRBJ2-5; TRBD1 agrees at 8 bases. V gave up 1 base and J gave up 5 bases; unmatched junction bases: 2. CDR1 is KGHDR, CDR2 SFDVKD, per germline. This CDR3 is 14 amino acids long. The CDR3 nucleotides are TGTGCCACCAGTGATTTCGGACAGGGCGAGACCCAGTACTTC. This sequence encodes CATSDFGQGETQYF.

The sample holds many counts of this clonotype. V is TRBV6-1 and J is TRBJ1-1; TRBD1 might be the D (6 bases). V lost 6 bases, J lost 3 bases, and 11 bases lay in between. The CDR3 loop spans 13 amino acids. Per the germline V gene, CDR1 is MNHNS and CDR2 is SASEGT. CDR3 region: CASRLYRDTEAFF. For the CDR3, the DNA is TGTGCCAGCAGACTATACAGGGACACTGAAGCTTTCTTT.

Regarding this clonotype: A single base separates this from a much larger clone, so it may be a read error. The rearrangement links TRBV2 to TRBJ2-7; D not resolved. Trimming took 5 bases from V and 3 from J, leaving 8 bases between them. CDR1 SNHLY and CDR2 FYNNEI come from the germline V gene. There are 12 residues in the CDR3. The DNA of the CDR3 is TGTGCCAGCAGTAATTCCTACTACGAGCAGTACTTC. Protein sequence: CASSNSYYEQYF. The variable domain in full, completed from reference TRBV2 and TRBJ2-7, reads EPEVTQTPSHQVTQMGQEVILRCVPISNHLYFYWYRQILGQKVEFLVSFYNNEISEKSEIFDDQFSVERPDGSNFTLKIRSTKLEDSAMYFCASSNSYYEQYFGPGTRLTVT.

A word on this clonotype: This may come from a read error, since a much larger clone is one base off. The rearrangement joins TRBV18 to TRBJ1-1, with D maybe TRBD1 (6 bases). Germline CDR1 and CDR2: KGHSH and LQKENI. This CDR3 has 15 residues. The CDR3 protein is CASSRGKGENTEACF. As DNA, the CDR3 is TGTGCCAGCTCACGAGGGAAGGGGGAGAACACTGAAGCTTGCTTT.

The chain uses TRBV2 and TRBJ1-1, with D maybe TRBD1 (5 bases). This CDR3 is 14 amino acids long. The V end was cut by 7 bases, the J end by 0 bases, with 12 bases between. Germline V CDR1 and CDR2: SNHLY, FYNNEI. The CDR3 sequence is CASTEGPLNTEAFF. In DNA, the CDR3 is TGTGCCAGCACTGAGGGGCCGCTGAACACTGAAGCTTTCTTT.

This clonotype was counted ten times or more. The genes are TRBV6-1 and TRBJ1-5, with D possibly matching TRBD1 (5 bases). Germline values: CDR1 MNHNS, CDR2 SASEGT. The CDR3 contains 16 residues. The V and J ends lost 0 bases and 2 bases respectively, with 11 bases between them. In nucleotides, the CDR3 is TGTGCCAGCAGTGAAGCTGATGGAGGGGGCAATCAGCCCCAGCATTTT. Amino acid sequence: CASSEADGGGNQPQHF.

In its sample, this clonotype was seen many times. The V gene is TRBV10-3, the J gene TRBJ2-7, with unresolved D. CDR1 is ENHRY and CDR2 is SYGVKD in the germline V gene. The germline V and J ends were trimmed by 6 bases and 2 bases, with 11 bases remaining between them. The CDR3 consists of 13 residues. This CDR3 reads CAIRPEGTYEQYF. DNA for the CDR3: TGTGCCATCAGGCCGGAAGGTACCTACGAGCAGTACTTC.

This clonotype occurred many times. The V gene is TRBV7-2, the J gene TRBJ1-1, with D perhaps matching TRBD1 (5 bases). V lost 5 bases, J lost 4 bases, and 17 bases lay in between. Germline CDR1 is SGHTA and CDR2 is FQGNSA. The CDR3 extends over 15 amino acids. The CDR3 DNA reads TGTGCCAGCAGCCTAACGGTAGGGAGGGGCACTGAAGCTTTCTTT. Protein sequence: CASSLTVGRGTEAFF.

Many counts were recorded for this clonotype. The chain carries TRBV19 and TRBJ1-1; 10 bases agree with TRBD1. V shed 7 bases and J 3 bases; nucleotides not matched to a gene: 5. The CDR3 extends over 14 amino acids. The germline CDR1 and CDR2 sequences are LNHDA and SQIVND (reference sequence). CDR3 sequence (DNA): TGTGCCAGTACCAGGACAGGGGGGGACACTGAAGCTTTCTTT. This translates into CASTRTGGDTEAFF.

The table lists this clonotype with many counts. The chain combines TRBV12-3 or TRBV12-4 with TRBJ2-7; tentatively, D is TRBD1 (6 bases). The CDR3 is 16 amino acids. Trimming removed 4 bases from V and 0 bases from J, with 16 bases in between. The CDR3 protein is CASSSHRASSSYEQYF. CDR3 nucleotides: TGTGCCAGCAGTTCCCACAGGGCATCGAGCTCCTACGAGCAGTACTTC.

This clonotype was picked up one time. The V gene is TRBV28, the J gene TRBJ1-1; unclear D gene. Germline V gives CDR1 MDHEN, CDR2 SYDVKM. With 7 bases removed from V and 1 base from J, the gap between germline ends came to 10 bases. The CDR3 has 13 amino acids. In DNA, the CDR3 is TGTGCCAGCAATACGGACGGGAACACTGAAGCTTTCTTT. Its protein product is CASNTDGNTEAFF.

This clonotype came up once. With a much larger clone just one base away, this may be a read error. The chain joins TRBV7-2 to TRBJ1-1; no definite D call. Germline V gene data show CDR1 as SGHTA and CDR2 as FQGNSA. The CDR3 is 15 residues long. CDR3 sequence (DNA): TGTGCCATCAGCTTATCGGGAACAGCGAACACTGAAGCTTTCTTT. Its protein is CAISLSGTANTEAFF.

This clonotype was detected many times. V and J are TRBV19 and TRBJ1-5; D call uncertain. The CDR3 is 13 amino acids. V shed 3 bases and J shed 4 bases, with 7 bases lying between them. Germline V CDR1 and CDR2: LNHDA, SQIVND (reference sequence). CDR3 nucleotides: TGTGCCAGTAGTATCCGTAGGAATCAGCCCCAGCATTTT. This translates into CASSIRRNQPQHF.

This clonotype was recorded a few times. The chain uses TRBV20-1 and TRBJ1-2; 10 bases fit TRBD1. Trimming at V came to 5 bases and at J to 4 bases, leaving 16 bases not matched to a gene. CDR1 and CDR2 from the germline V gene are DFQATT and SNEGSKA (reference sequence). This CDR3 region has 17 residues. The CDR3 DNA is TGCAGTGCTCGACATCTCTCGGGACAGGGGCCAACCTATGGCTACACCTTC. Translation gives CSARHLSGQGPTYGYTF.

This clonotype was counted between two and nine times. In nucleotides, the CDR3 is TGCAGCGTGGATAGTTGGCCCCAGGACGAGCAGTACTTC. Its translation: CSVDSWPQDEQYF. V gene TRBV29-1 combines with J gene TRBJ2-7; D remains unclear. Germline CDR1 is SQVTM and CDR2 is ANQGSEA. The CDR3 is 13 amino acids. Trimming stripped 6 bases from V and 5 bases from J, with 17 bases between.

This clonotype was recorded many times. The gene calls are TRBV5-1 and TRBJ1-1; tentative D call: TRBD1 (5 bases). V lost 0 bases and J lost 4, with 10 bases in between. The CDR3 spans 14 residues. The V gene's germline CDR1 is SGHRS and CDR2 YFSETQ. CDR3 loop: CASSLGWDGTEAFF. DNA for the CDR3: TGCGCCAGCAGCTTGGGATGGGACGGCACTGAAGCTTTCTTT.

Concerning this clonotype: This clone may be a read error of a much larger clone one base away. The chain employs TRBV5-1 and TRBJ1-1, with 8 bases matching TRBD1. This CDR3 has 14 residues. Germline V gene lookup returns CDR1 SGHRS and CDR2 YFSETQ. This chain's CDR3 is CASSSDRGIAETFF. The CDR3 DNA sequence: TGCGCCAGCAGCTCTGACAGGGGTATCGCTGAAACTTTCTTT.

This clonotype came up many times. The V gene is TRBV20-1, the J gene TRBJ2-7, with 9 bases aligning to TRBD1. The CDR3 length is 13 residues. V shed 4 bases and J 5 bases; nucleotides not matched to a gene: 6. CDR1 and CDR2 from the germline V gene are DFQATT and SNEGSKA (reference sequence). The CDR3 reads CSATRTGEDEQYF. CDR3 coding DNA: TGCAGTGCTACCCGGACAGGGGAGGACGAGCAGTACTTC.

This clonotype was seen ten or more times. This chain uses TRBV5-1 with TRBJ1-2; D may be TRBD1 (5 bases). The germline CDR1 and CDR2 sequences are SGHRS and YFSETQ. This CDR3 has 14 residues. Trimming stripped 0 bases from V and 4 bases from J, with 10 bases between. The DNA of the CDR3 is TGCGCCAGCAGCTTGGGGGGCCCCCGCTATGGCTACACCTTC. Translation: CASSLGGPRYGYTF.